The 26 T cell receptor beta chains below were found in one sample sequenced in a study of T cells in Graves' hyperthyroidism and ophthalmopathy. RNA transcripts were the template for amplifying TCR beta CDR3 regions. HTBI primers were used for first-round RT-PCR of the TCR CDR3. TCRdb reprocessed the multiplex PCR reads via MiXCR and lists one record per CDR3 protein. Of under 500,000 distinct CDR3 sequences in the sample, more than 13% were seen once. Sequencing was performed on blood. The receptor source for this set is a man aged 50 or older with Graves' ophthalmopathy.

The chain joins TRBV2 to TRBJ2-2; maybe TRBD1 (7 bases). From germline, CDR1 is SNHLY and CDR2 FYNNEI. The CDR3 consists of 16 residues. The CDR3 loop is CATRRGQPSNTGELFF. The CDR3 bases are TGTGCTACAAGGAGGGGACAGCCCTCGAACACCGGGGAGCTGTTTTTT.

Comments on this clonotype: Given a much more abundant clone one base away, this may be a read error. This chain links TRBV9 with TRBJ2-5; D gene unclear. In germline, CDR1 is SGDLS, CDR2 YYNGEE. The CDR3 totals 13 residues. The chain's CDR3 is CSSSVDSVETQYF. DNA of the CDR3: TGTTCCAGCAGCGTAGACTCGGTGGAGACCCAGTACTTC.

The rearrangement joins TRBV5-1 to TRBJ1-2; D remains ambiguous. The CDR3 is 12 residues long. V was clipped by 5 bases and J by 3 bases, with 8 bases between them. Germline-derived CDR1 and CDR2 are SGHRS and YFSETQ. CDR3 loop: CASSGVDYGYTF. CDR3 nucleotide sequence: TGCGCCAGCAGTGGGGTGGACTATGGCTACACCTTC.

Ten or more counts support this clonotype. This chain links TRBV2 with TRBJ1-2; D is unresolved. Germline V gene lookup returns CDR1 SNHLY and CDR2 FYNNEI. The V end was cut by 10 bases, the J end by 7 bases, with 22 bases between. The CDR3 consists of 14 residues. The CDR3 spells CANTRAAGSSGYTF. CDR3 coding DNA: TGTGCCAACACAAGGGCGGCCGGGTCTAGTGGCTACACCTTC.

This clonotype was picked up many times. This sequence joins TRBV15 and TRBJ2-1; D is unresolved. This CDR3 is 14 amino acids long. CDR1 and CDR2 (germline): LNHNV, YYDKDF (reference sequence). V was clipped by 0 bases and J by 10 bases, with 13 bases between them. The CDR3 here is CATSRDQGLGEQFF. The CDR3 region has the DNA TGTGCCACCAGCAGAGATCAAGGGCTCGGCGAGCAGTTCTTC. Drawing the rest from reference TRBV15 and TRBJ2-1, the complete variable domain is DAMVIQNPRYQVTQFGKPVTLSCSQTLNHNVMYWYQQKSSQAPKLLFHYYDKDFNNEADTPDNFQSRRPNTSFCFLDIRSPGLGDTAMYLCATSRDQGLGEQFFGPGTRLTVL.

The chain uses TRBV3-1 and TRBJ2-5; 12 bases are shared with TRBD2. V gave up 3 bases and J gave up 5 bases; unmatched junction bases: 13. The CDR3 covers 18 residues. In germline, CDR1 is LGHDT, CDR2 YNNKEL (reference sequence). For the CDR3, the DNA is TGTGCCAGCAGCCACAGAGGCCGACTAGCGGGAGTGCGGGAGACCCAGTACTTC. It specifies CASSHRGRLAGVRETQYF.

This clonotype was counted ten times or more. The rearrangement links TRBV28 to TRBJ1-2; TRBD1 matches 10 bases. Looked up from germline, CDR1 is MDHEN and CDR2 is SYDVKM. The CDR3 loop spans 15 amino acids. After removal of 4 bases from V and 1 base from J, the junction contained 3 bases not matched to a gene. The CDR3 DNA follows: TGTGCCAGCAGTTCGACAGGGGGCGTTAACTATGGCTACACCTTC. Residues: CASSSTGGVNYGYTF.

This clonotype was seen ten or more times. In DNA, the CDR3 is TGTGCCAGCACTATAACCTGGGGACACACTGAAGCTTTCTTT. Residues: CASTITWGHTEAFF. J is TRBJ1-1 and V is TRBV27; possible D gene TRBD1, 5 bases. Between the trimmed V and J ends, which lost 7 bases and 3 bases, there was a span of 15 bases. Germline values: CDR1 MNHEY, CDR2 SMNVEV (reference sequence). The CDR3 has 14 amino acids.

There are a few counts of this clonotype. Since a much larger clone is just one base distant, this may be a read error. The chain uses TRBV2 and TRBJ2-3; perhaps TRBD1 as D (5 bases). Germline values: CDR1 SNHLY, CDR2 FYNNEI. V was shortened by 3 bases and J by 1 base, with 8 bases between the two germline ends. The CDR3 extends over 14 amino acids. CDR3 in amino acids: CASSDSQGTDTQYF. DNA for the CDR3: TGTGCCAGCAGTGACTCACAGGGCACAGATACGCAGTATTTT.

The sample holds many counts of this clonotype. The chain combines TRBV12-3 or TRBV12-4 with TRBJ1-4; D is unclear. The CDR3 totals 19 residues. V was shortened by 0 bases and J by 8 bases, with 25 bases between the two germline ends. The CDR3 loop is CASSLAFGTGILVGEKLFF. CDR3 DNA: TGTGCCAGCAGTTTAGCGTTCGGTACCGGGATCCTTGTAGGAGAAAAACTGTTTTTT.

The chain uses TRBV19 and TRBJ2-7, with D possibly TRBD2 on 5 matching bases. The CDR3 extends over 15 amino acids. CDR1 is LNHDA, CDR2 SQIVND, per germline (reference sequence). V was pared by 8 bases and J by 0 bases, with 17 bases between. The CDR3 coding sequence is TGTGCCAGTTCAGCGGCGGAGGCTAGCTCCTACGAGCAGTACTTC. Its protein product is CASSAAEASSYEQYF.

This clonotype was seen at least ten times. This sequence joins TRBV7-8 and TRBJ2-7, with D unclear. There are 12 residues in the CDR3. Germline V gene data show CDR1 as SGHVS and CDR2 as FQNEAQ. Between the trimmed V and J ends, which lost 5 bases and 0 bases, there was a span of 5 bases. The CDR3 loop is CASSPYSYEQYF. For the CDR3, the DNA is TGTGCCAGCAGCCCTTACTCCTACGAGCAGTACTTC.

This clonotype has just a few counts. The chain uses TRBV19 and TRBJ1-1, with a weak D call TRBD1 (6 bases). Germline V gene sequence: CDR1 LNHDA, CDR2 SQIVND (reference sequence). The CDR3 runs to 12 residues. Deletions cut 7 bases from V and 10 bases from J, with 16 bases between. The CDR3 DNA sequence: TGTGCCAGTATGCAGGGGCCCGGCGGAGCTTTCTTT. Protein: CASMQGPGGAFF.

This clonotype was counted at least ten times. This sequence joins TRBV30 and TRBJ1-1; TRBD1 might be the D (5 bases). The CDR3 runs 11 residues. Trimming took 0 bases from V and 13 from J, leaving 12 bases between them. The germline V gene encodes CDR1 GTSNPN and CDR2 SVGIG (reference sequence). The CDR3 DNA sequence: TGTGCCTGGAGTGTACAGGTAGTGCGTTTCTTT. Its translation is CAWSVQVVRFF.

V and J are TRBV7-2 and TRBJ1-4, with D perhaps TRBD1 (5 bases). In germline, CDR1 is SGHTA, CDR2 FQGNSA. This CDR3 contains 15 residues. V shed 5 bases and J shed 7 bases, with 17 bases lying between them. CDR3 region: CASSPRGGAREKLFF. The DNA of the CDR3 is TGTGCCAGCAGCCCCCGGGGAGGGGCCCGTGAAAAACTGTTTTTT.

This chain links TRBV15 with TRBJ2-5; D gene uncertain. V was cut by 0 bases and J by 2 bases, with 10 bases left in between. This CDR3 is built from 15 residues. Germline V gene data show CDR1 as LNHNV and CDR2 as YYDKDF (reference sequence). The CDR3: CATSRESWIQETQYF. The CDR3 DNA sequence: TGTGCCACCAGCAGAGAATCGTGGATACAAGAGACCCAGTACTTC.

This clonotype was seen ten or more times. The chain uses TRBV7-6 and TRBJ2-3; 7 bases map to TRBD1. Germline trimming cut 4 bases from V and 4 bases from J; bases unmatched to any gene: 5. CDR1 is SGHVS, CDR2 FNYEAQ, per germline. This CDR3 has 14 amino acids. The CDR3 protein is CASSYRGSADTQYF. The CDR3 coding sequence is TGTGCCAGCAGCTACAGGGGTAGCGCAGATACGCAGTATTTT.

Remarks on this clonotype: This clone may be a read error of a much larger clone one base away. The CDR3 bases are TGCAGTACTGCCCGGACTAGCGGGAGTGAGGCCAACGTCCTGACTTTC. It codes for CSTARTSGSEANVLTF. V is TRBV20-1 and J is TRBJ2-6; 13 bases match TRBD2. Germline V gene sequence: CDR1 DFQATT, CDR2 SNEGSKA (reference sequence). The CDR3 runs to 16 residues. V gave up 8 bases and J gave up 6 bases; unmatched junction bases: 10.

This clonotype was found many times. The rearrangement links TRBV27 to TRBJ2-7, with 11 bases aligning to TRBD2. This CDR3 is built from 15 residues. CDR1 MNHEY and CDR2 SMNVEV come from the germline V gene (reference sequence). Trimming took 5 bases from V and 3 from J; bases not matched to a gene: 6. In DNA, the CDR3 is TGTGCCAGCAGTCACCCGACTAGCGGGATCTACGAGCAGTACTTC. It yields the protein CASSHPTSGIYEQYF.

This clonotype was seen just once. The CDR3 sequence is CASSRKRGVTNTEAFF. DNA for the CDR3: TGTGCCAGCAGCCGAAAAAGGGGGGTGACCAACACTGAAGCTTTCTTT. The rearrangement links TRBV27 to TRBJ1-1; weak D call: TRBD1 (6 bases). Looked up from germline, CDR1 is MNHEY and CDR2 is SMNVEV (reference sequence). The V and J ends lost 6 bases and 2 bases respectively, with 19 bases between them. This CDR3 comprises 16 residues.

This clonotype was seen ten or more times. CDR3 sequence: CASGLAGVRYEQYF. The DNA for the CDR3 is TGTGCCAGCGGCCTAGCGGGAGTTCGATACGAGCAGTACTTC. V usage is TRBV12-3 or TRBV12-4 and J usage is TRBJ2-7, with TRBD2 matching 10 bases. V trimming: 8 bases; J trimming: 4 bases; junction bases outside the gene matches: 8. The CDR3 spans 14 residues.

This clonotype was detected many times. The genes are TRBV9 and TRBJ2-1, with 9 bases lining up with TRBD1. The V gene end was trimmed by 0 bases and the J gene end by 6 bases; junction bases not matched to a gene: 4. Germline-derived CDR1 and CDR2 are SGDLS and YYNGEE. This CDR3 comprises 15 residues. DNA of the CDR3: TGTGCCAGCAGCGTAGGGGGACAGGGCTTCAATGAGCAGTTCTTC. Translated: CASSVGGQGFNEQFF.

A remark on this clonotype: This could be a read error, since a much larger clone is one nucleotide away. The chain links TRBV12-3 or TRBV12-4 to TRBJ2-7; possible D gene TRBD2, 5 bases. The CDR3 length is 11 residues. The CDR3 sequence is CASRLANEQYF. The CDR3 DNA follows: TGTGCCAGCAGGTTAGCGAACGAGCAGTACTTC.

CDR3 protein: CASSGTTGAGANVLTF. The CDR3 DNA reads as TGTGCCAGCAGCGGAACAACAGGGGCTGGGGCCAACGTCCTGACTTTC. The V call is TRBV7-3, the J call TRBJ2-6, with 7 nucleotides matching TRBD1. With V trimmed by 5 bases and J by 2 bases, 6 bases remained unmatched. The germline CDR1 and CDR2 sequences are SGHTA and FQGTGA. CDR3 size: 16 residues. Combining the CDR3 with reference TRBV7-3 and TRBJ2-6 gives the whole variable domain GAGVSQTPSNKVTEKGKYVELRCDPISGHTALYWYRQSLGQGPEFLIYFQGTGAADDSGLPNDRFFAVRPEGSVSTLKIQRTERGDSAVYLCASSGTTGAGANVLTFGAGSRLTVL.

The table lists this clonotype with a few counts. The V gene is TRBV30, the J gene TRBJ2-6, with D maybe TRBD1 (5 bases). Germline V CDR1 and CDR2: GTSNPN, SVGIG (reference sequence). V was trimmed by 3 bases and J by 19 bases, leaving 16 bases between them. This CDR3 comprises 11 residues. As DNA, the CDR3 is TGTGCCTGGAGCAACAGGACCGCCTACACTTTC. As protein: CAWSNRTAYTF. The full variable domain, with the rest looked up from reference TRBV30 and TRBJ2-6, is SQTIHQWPATLVQPVGSPLSLECTVEGTSNPNLYWYRQAAGRGLQLLFYSVGIGQISSEVPQNLSASRPQDRQFILSSKKLLLSDSGFYLCAWSNRTAYTFGAGSRLTVL.

A word on this clonotype: A much larger clone is a single base away; this may be a read error. V usage is TRBV5-5 and J usage is TRBJ2-7; D tentatively fits TRBD1 or TRBD2 (5 bases each). This CDR3 comprises 17 residues. The germline V and J ends were trimmed by 0 bases and 2 bases, with 18 bases remaining between them. Germline V gives CDR1 SGHKS, CDR2 YYEKEE (reference sequence). The CDR3 sequence: CASSLGWTGLGTYEQYF. CDR3 sequence (DNA): TGTGCCAGCAGCTTGGGGTGGACGGGGCTTGGAACCTACGAGCAGTACTTC.